This T cell receptor beta chain was sequenced in a study of human T cells and chemical hapten exposure. About the study: TCR yields per sample varied mostly from small pooled library volume differences.

Using its own MiXCR run on the RACE reads, TCRdb lists one record per CDR3 protein. The data hold around 71,000 distinct CDR3 sequences, with 7.5% to 10% observed a single time. CDR3 length: 12 amino acids. The V end was cut by 2 bases, the J end by 4 bases, with 6 bases between. Germline V CDR1 and CDR2: MNHEY, SVGEGT. This clonotype has a count of ten or more. Time point meaning: patch test 1, 2 weeks after DPC sensitization. Treatment here: therapeutic diphenylcyclopropenone sensitization with weekly scalp DPC. This clonotype was sampled from a woman aged 40 to 49 with alopecia areata. Some clones in this sample may be carry-over from other donors' samples. Sequenced here: whole blood, sampled in connection with sensitization to the hapten diphenylcyclopropenone (DPC). This chain links TRBV6-2 or TRBV6-3 with TRBJ2-7; D ambiguous. CDR3 sequence reads: CASSYDPYEQYF. DNA for the CDR3: TGTGCCAGCAGTTACGACCCATACGAGCAGTACTTC.